These 28 T cell receptor beta chains originate from one sample sequenced in a study of T cell responses to AZD1222 COVID-19 vaccine. Generated by immunoSEQ multiplex PCR, the TCRdb table keeps only in-frame clones and is missing some. The sample carries roughly 150,000 clones, around nine tenths recorded once. The sample in question was peripheral blood, obtained after recovery from COVID-19. These receptors originate from an adult who had recovered from COVID-19.

V usage is TRBV5-4 and J usage is TRBJ1-2; D remains unclear. The V end lost 0 bases, the J end lost 0 bases, and 3 bases lay between the germline ends. The CDR3 runs to 13 residues. CDR1 SGHNT and CDR2 YYREEE come from the germline V gene (reference sequence). In DNA form, the CDR3 reads TGTGCCAGCAGCTTGGACACTAACTATGGCTACACCTTC. Protein product: CASSLDTNYGYTF.

This rearrangement joins TRBV14 to TRBJ1-3; D is uncertain. The CDR3 loop spans 14 amino acids. Trimming removed 3 bases from V and 4 bases from J, with 10 bases in between. CDR1 and CDR2 from the germline V gene are SGHDN and FVKESK. The CDR3 nucleotides read TGTGCCAGCAGCCACCGAACCTTGGGAAACACCATATATTTT. Translated, it gives CASSHRTLGNTIYF.

V is TRBV19 and J is TRBJ2-2; no clear D gene. The CDR3 extends over 14 amino acids. Trimming shortened V by 10 bases and J by 6 bases, and 18 bases separated the two germline ends. CDR1 is LNHDA, CDR2 SQIVND, per germline (reference sequence). CDR3 bases: TGTGCCACTTCCCAATATCATGGCCCCGGGGAGCTGTTTTTT. It is translated as CATSQYHGPGELFF. Variable domain in full (rest from reference TRBV19 and TRBJ2-2): DGGITQSPKYLFRKEGQNVTLSCEQNLNHDAMYWYRQDPGQGLRLIYYSQIVNDFQKGDIAEGYSVSREKKESFPLTVTSAQKNPTAFYLCATSQYHGPGELFFGEGSRLTVL.

This clone was seen a handful of times. J is TRBJ2-2 and V is TRBV4-2; 8 nucleotides align to TRBD2. This CDR3 is 15 amino acids long. Germline loops: CDR1 LGHNA, CDR2 YNFKEQ. Trimming at V came to 4 bases and at J to 4 bases, leaving 5 bases not matched to a gene. The CDR3 bases are TGTGCCAGCAGCCTCCAGCGGGGGAGCACCGGGGAGCTGTTTTTT. This sequence encodes CASSLQRGSTGELFF.

A remark on this clone: A read error may account for a junction end that differs from germline. V usage is TRBV18 and J usage is TRBJ2-7, with TRBD2 identical over 13 bases. Germline lookup yields CDR1 KGHSH and CDR2 LQKENI. The CDR3 has 16 amino acids. The CDR3 coding sequence is TGTGTCAGCTCACCACCGGGACTAGCGGGGACCTACGAGCAGTACTTC. It is translated as CVSSPPGLAGTYEQYF.

The CDR3 DNA reads as TGTGCCAGCAGCCAAGTAAGCGGGGGGGATAATGAGCAGTTCTTC. As protein: CASSQVSGGDNEQFF. The chain combines TRBV4-2 with TRBJ2-1, with 10 bases that match TRBD2. Trimming removed 1 base from V and 7 bases from J; junction bases left unmatched: 4. CDR1 LGHNA and CDR2 YNFKEQ come from the germline V gene. This CDR3 contains 15 residues.

This chain joins TRBV9 and TRBJ1-3; perhaps TRBD1 as D (5 bases). Germline CDR1 SGDLS, CDR2 YYNGEE. The CDR3 totals 16 residues. V gave up 0 bases and J gave up 1 base, with 11 bases separating them. The CDR3 DNA is TGTGCCAGCAGCGTAGGTCAGGGCAATTCTGGAAACACCATATATTTT. This codes for CASSVGQGNSGNTIYF.

This chain connects TRBV13 to TRBJ1-2; D is uncertain. The CDR3 is 16 residues long. Trimming shortened V by 1 base and J by 7 bases, and 19 bases separated the two germline ends. Germline-derived CDR1 and CDR2 are PRHDT and FYEKMQ (reference sequence). The CDR3 is CASSLVGSTKYGGYTF. CDR3 sequence (DNA): TGTGCCAGCAGCTTAGTCGGGTCCACCAAATACGGTGGCTACACCTTC.

This chain uses TRBV10-1 with TRBJ2-5, with 9 bases lining up with TRBD2. V lost 0 bases and J lost 6; bases outside the gene matches: 8. There are 16 residues in the CDR3. Germline V gene data show CDR1 as WNHNN and CDR2 as SYGVQD (reference sequence). CDR3 bases: TGCGCCAGCAGTGAGTCGCTACTAGCGGGCAGAAAGACCCAGTACTTC. As protein: CASSESLLAGRKTQYF.

This chain links TRBV6-2 or TRBV6-3 with TRBJ2-3, with a tentative D call TRBD1 (6 bases). Per germline, CDR1 MNHEY and CDR2 SVGEGT. Trimming stripped 7 bases from V and 2 bases from J, with 19 bases between. CDR3 length equals 16 residues. The CDR3 loop is CASTPRGTTYTDTQYF. CDR3 bases: TGTGCCAGCACCCCCAGGGGAACTACCTACACAGATACGCAGTATTTT.

The chain is built from TRBV6-5 and TRBJ2-7; the D gene is possibly TRBD2 (5 bases). Germline lookup yields CDR1 MNHEY and CDR2 SVGAGI. Trimming stripped 8 bases from V and 2 bases from J, with 13 bases between. The CDR3 is 13 amino acids. CDR3 nucleotides: TGTGCCAGCTCCTTAGAGGGAGCCTACGAGCAGTACTTC. Amino acids: CASSLEGAYEQYF.

This sequence joins TRBV28 and TRBJ2-6, with D possibly called TRBD1 or TRBD2 (5 bases each). The CDR3 sequence is 16 residues long. V was clipped by 4 bases and J by 7 bases, with 17 bases between them. Looked up from germline, CDR1 is MDHEN and CDR2 is SYDVKM. The CDR3 nucleotides are TGTGCCAGCAGTTCCCCGGGGCTCCTGGGAGCCAACGTCCTGACTTTC. The encoded protein is CASSSPGLLGANVLTF.

This chain links TRBV5-5 with TRBJ1-2, with 8 positions matching TRBD1. The CDR3 is made up of 15 amino acids. From germline, CDR1 is SGHKS and CDR2 YYEKEE (reference sequence). V dropped 5 bases and J dropped 3; count of bases not matched to a gene: 9. This CDR3 reads CASSYRQGSDYGYTF. The CDR3 coding sequence is TGTGCCAGCAGTTACCGACAGGGGAGTGACTATGGCTACACCTTC.

The V gene is TRBV28, the J gene TRBJ1-1, with D unresolved. This CDR3 has 12 amino acids. Germline lookup yields CDR1 MDHEN and CDR2 SYDVKM. Trimming pared 5 bases from V and 3 bases from J, leaving 7 bases between. The CDR3 DNA reads TGTGCCAGCAGTCAGAGAGACACTGAAGCTTTCTTT. Its translation: CASSQRDTEAFF.

The rearrangement joins TRBV6-2 or TRBV6-3 to TRBJ2-7; 10 bases match TRBD1. With 0 bases clipped from V and 3 bases from J, the junction kept 5 bases outside the gene matches. The CDR3 sequence is 16 residues long. From germline, CDR1 is MNHEY and CDR2 SVGEGT. CDR3: CASSYSGTGDLYEQYF. DNA for the CDR3: TGTGCCAGCAGTTACTCGGGGACAGGGGACCTCTACGAGCAGTACTTC.

This chain joins TRBV11-3 and TRBJ1-1, with D uncertain. CDR3 length: 16 amino acids. Looked up from germline, CDR1 is SGHNT and CDR2 is YENEEA. The V end lost 0 bases, the J end lost 1 base, and 12 bases lay between the germline ends. CDR3 coding DNA: TGTGCCAGCAGCTTAGATAGTGAGATTAGGAACACTGAAGCTTTCTTT. Residues: CASSLDSEIRNTEAFF. Full variable domain (remainder filled in from reference TRBV11-3 and TRBJ1-1): EAGVVQSPRYKIIEKKQPVAFWCNPISGHNTLYWYLQNLGQGPELLIRYENEEAVDDSQLPKDRFSAERLKGVDSTLKIQPAELGDSAVYLCASSLDSEIRNTEAFFGQGTRLTVV.

The chain recombines TRBV28 with TRBJ2-3; 10 bases are a match to TRBD2. There are 14 residues in the CDR3. V lost 5 bases, J lost 5 bases, and 4 bases stayed unmatched. Germline V gene data show CDR1 as MDHEN and CDR2 as SYDVKM. Here the CDR3 reads CASSISGRIDTQYF. The CDR3 coding sequence is TGTGCCAGCAGTATTAGCGGGAGGATAGATACGCAGTATTTT.

V is TRBV25-1 and J is TRBJ1-4; D uncertain. Trimming cost V 5 bases and J 3 bases, with 7 bases left between them. The CDR3 length is 13 residues. Germline CDR1 reads MGHDK; CDR2 reads SYGVNS. CDR3 nucleotide sequence: TGTGCCAGCAGTTATGGGGCTAATGAAAAACTGTTTTTT. This gives the protein CASSYGANEKLFF.

The chain links TRBV5-1 to TRBJ2-2, with a weak D call TRBD1 (6 bases). CDR1 is SGHRS and CDR2 is YFSETQ in the germline V gene. Trimming took 6 bases from V and 1 from J, leaving 13 bases between them. The CDR3 length is 15 residues. CDR3 nucleotides: TGCGCCAGCACGACGTCCAGGGGGAACACCGGGGAGCTGTTTTTT. Amino acid sequence: CASTTSRGNTGELFF.

The chain is built from TRBV11-1 and TRBJ2-3, with D maybe TRBD1 (6 bases). CDR1 is SGHAT, CDR2 FQDESV, per germline (reference sequence). This CDR3 has 15 residues. With 2 bases removed from V and 4 bases from J, the gap between germline ends came to 13 bases. CDR3 amino acids: CASSLPRTVSDTQYF. The CDR3 nucleotides read TGTGCCAGCAGCTTACCCCGGACAGTTTCAGATACGCAGTATTTT.

The V gene is TRBV19, the J gene TRBJ2-3, with no clear D. This CDR3 contains 13 residues. Trimming took 6 bases from V and 8 from J, leaving 15 bases between them. Germline values: CDR1 LNHDA, CDR2 SQIVND (reference sequence). The CDR3 DNA reads as TGTGCCAGTAGCCTGGAATTCATGGTTACGCAGTATTTT. Amino acid sequence: CASSLEFMVTQYF.

The chain joins TRBV5-1 to TRBJ2-1, with D hard to call. The V gene's germline CDR1 is SGHRS and CDR2 YFSETQ. The CDR3 covers 15 residues. With 0 bases removed from V and 7 bases from J, the gap between germline ends came to 14 bases. This chain's CDR3 is CASSLGSVPNNEQFF. The DNA for the CDR3 is TGCGCCAGCAGCTTGGGGTCAGTCCCTAATAATGAGCAGTTCTTC.

The chain is built from TRBV5-1 and TRBJ2-2, with a possible D match to TRBD1 (6 bases). The V end was cut by 0 bases, the J end by 4 bases, with 7 bases between. The germline gives CDR1 SGHRS, CDR2 YFSETQ. The CDR3 loop spans 14 amino acids. DNA for the CDR3: TGCGCCAGCAGCTTGGGGACAGCCACCGGGGAGCTGTTTTTT. Translating gives CASSLGTATGELFF.

This sequence joins TRBV9 and TRBJ2-7; 9 bases are a match to TRBD1. V trimming: 4 bases; J trimming: 3 bases; junction bases outside the gene matches: 5. Germline V gene lookup returns CDR1 SGDLS and CDR2 YYNGEE. The CDR3 totals 14 residues. CDR3 bases: TGTGCCAGCAGCCGCCCGGGACAGGGCTACGAGCAGTACTTC. Amino acid sequence: CASSRPGQGYEQYF.

The chain uses TRBV7-2 and TRBJ1-2; weak D call: TRBD1 (6 bases). The CDR3 extends over 16 amino acids. Deletions cut 1 base from V and 8 bases from J, with 20 bases between. Germline loops: CDR1 SGHTA, CDR2 FQGNSA. The chain's CDR3 is CASSLEWGARGAGYTF. In DNA form, the CDR3 reads TGTGCCAGCAGCTTAGAGTGGGGGGCCAGGGGAGCCGGCTACACCTTC.

The chain recombines TRBV6-2 or TRBV6-3 with TRBJ2-3, with 9 bases lining up with TRBD2. From germline, CDR1 is MNHEY and CDR2 SVGEGT. This CDR3 region has 15 residues. After removal of 2 bases from V and 5 bases from J, the junction contained 5 bases not matched to a gene. This chain's CDR3 is CASSYEAGGKDTQYF. CDR3 bases: TGTGCCAGCAGTTACGAGGCGGGGGGGAAAGATACGCAGTATTTT.

The rearrangement uses TRBV7-2 and TRBJ1-2; a possible D gene is TRBD1 (6 bases). The CDR3 is 14 residues long. Trimming pared 5 bases from V and 1 base from J, leaving 11 bases between. The germline V gene has CDR1 SGHTA and CDR2 FQGNSA. CDR3 amino acids: CASSLRGINYGYTF. Written as DNA, the CDR3 is TGTGCCAGCAGCCTAAGGGGGATTAACTATGGCTACACCTTC.

This chain links TRBV9 with TRBJ2-5; possible D gene TRBD2, 7 bases. Germline V gene sequence: CDR1 SGDLS, CDR2 YYNGEE. The CDR3 sequence is 15 residues long. V was shortened by 4 bases and J by 4 bases, with 17 bases between the two germline ends. CDR3 amino acids: CASSLAGAAGETQYF. Here the CDR3 DNA reads TGTGCCAGCAGCCTCGCGGGGGCCGCAGGAGAGACCCAGTACTTC.